The 20 T cell receptor beta chains below all came from one sample that was sequenced in a study of human T cells and chemical hapten exposure. From whole blood left unfractionated, total RNA was extracted. What the library attached to individual cDNA molecules were unique molecular identifiers. Each CDR3 protein is one row after TCRdb ran MiXCR on the reads. Counted here are roughly 120,000 distinct CDR3 sequences, over 7% occurring once; the ten biggest clones make up roughly 1.5%. The sequenced sample was whole blood. The source is a human donor in good health. Some clones in this sample may be carry-over from other donors' samples.

In its sample, this clonotype was seen many times. The J gene is TRBJ2-1, the V gene TRBV6-6; no firm D call. This CDR3 is 17 amino acids long. V gave up 4 bases and J gave up 0 bases, with 16 bases separating them. Germline V gene lookup returns CDR1 MNHNY and CDR2 SVGAGI (reference sequence). DNA of the CDR3: TGTGCCAGCAGTTTGGGGAATAGGCCACCCTCCTACAATGAGCAGTTCTTC. Amino acid sequence: CASSLGNRPPSYNEQFF.

The chain has TRBV11-2 and TRBJ2-7; D is possibly TRBD2 (6 bases). The V end lost 5 bases, the J end lost 2 bases, and 25 bases lay between the germline ends. In germline, CDR1 is SGHAT, CDR2 FQNNGV. The CDR3 totals 18 residues. The CDR3 DNA sequence: TGTGCCAGCAGCCCATATCCGGGACTGGAAGCTCCCCCCTACGAGCAGTACTTC. Its protein is CASSPYPGLEAPPYEQYF.

This clonotype was recorded many times. This rearrangement joins TRBV7-2 to TRBJ1-1, with D possibly being TRBD1 (5 bases). V gave up 2 bases and J gave up 8 bases, with 6 bases separating them. This CDR3 region has 11 residues. The germline CDR1 and CDR2 sequences are SGHTA and FQGNSA. The CDR3 sequence is CASSLQGEAFF. The CDR3, as DNA: TGTGCCAGCAGCTTACAGGGAGAAGCTTTCTTT.

This clonotype was seen more than once but under ten times. The chain has TRBV29-1 and TRBJ2-1; no clear D. The V gene's germline CDR1 is SQVTM and CDR2 ANQGSEA. Trimming removed 7 bases at V and 5 bases at J, with 18 bases between. There are 14 residues in the CDR3. CDR3 DNA: TGCAGCGCTCCCGTGCCAGGCATAGACAATGAGCAGTTCTTC. The encoded protein is CSAPVPGIDNEQFF.

There are a few counts of this clonotype. J is TRBJ2-7 and V is TRBV20-1, with 8 nucleotides matching TRBD2. Germline V gene data show CDR1 as DFQATT and CDR2 as SNEGSKA (reference sequence). J gave up 3 bases and V 7 bases, and 5 bases lay outside the gene matches. The CDR3 length is 12 residues. This chain's CDR3 is CSVRGTSYEQYF. Here the CDR3 DNA reads TGCAGTGTCCGGGGGACTAGCTACGAGCAGTACTTC.

This clonotype has a handful of counts. This chain links TRBV19 with TRBJ1-6; a possible D gene is TRBD1 (5 bases). In germline, CDR1 is LNHDA, CDR2 SQIVND (reference sequence). This CDR3 spans 17 amino acids. The V and J ends lost 3 bases and 0 bases respectively, with 12 bases between them. The chain's CDR3 is CASSILQGGSYNSPLHF. CDR3 coding DNA: TGTGCCAGTAGTATTCTGCAGGGAGGCTCCTATAATTCACCCCTCCACTTT.

This clonotype is labeled as medium-sized. The chain is built from TRBV9 and TRBJ1-4; the D gene is possibly TRBD1 (5 bases). V was clipped by 1 base and J by 3 bases, with 13 bases between them. The germline gives CDR1 SGDLS, CDR2 YYNGEE. The CDR3 totals 16 residues. CDR3 protein: CASSVRGVDANEKLFF. As DNA, the CDR3 is TGTGCCAGCAGCGTACGAGGGGTGGATGCTAATGAAAAACTGTTTTTT. Complete variable domain (other parts from reference TRBV9 and TRBJ1-4): DSGVTQTPKHLITATGQRVTLRCSPRSGDLSVYWYQQSLDQGLQFLIQYYNGEERAKGNILERFSAQQFPDLHSELNLSSLELGDSALYFCASSVRGVDANEKLFFGSGTQLSVL.

This clonotype was seen a handful of times. The V gene is TRBV6-1, the J gene TRBJ2-5; the match to TRBD1 covers 7 bases. Losses at the gene ends were 5 bases for V and 2 bases for J; bases not matched to a gene: 5. This CDR3 region has 14 residues. CDR1 is MNHNS, CDR2 SASEGT, per germline. The DNA of the CDR3 is TGTGCCAGCAGTCCCGGGACAGAACAAGAGACCCAGTACTTC. Residues: CASSPGTEQETQYF.

Only a few counts were recorded for this clonotype. The rearrangement links TRBV24-1 to TRBJ1-4, with D maybe TRBD1 (6 bases). The CDR3 extends over 16 amino acids. CDR1 KGHDR and CDR2 SFDVKD come from the germline V gene. Trimming removed 3 bases from V and 4 bases from J, with 14 bases in between. CDR3 sequence (DNA): TGTGCCACCAGTGATCGTCGGACAGTTAATAATGAAAAACTGTTTTTT. It is translated as CATSDRRTVNNEKLFF.

This clonotype was counted many times. The J gene is TRBJ2-1, the V gene TRBV27; 8 bases are shared with TRBD2. The length of the CDR3 is 19 residues. The trim removed 5 bases at V and 0 bases at J, leaving 15 bases unmatched. The germline V gene has CDR1 MNHEY and CDR2 SMNVEV (reference sequence). CDR3: CASSPPTGGSQSSYNEQFF. CDR3 coding DNA: TGTGCCAGCAGTCCCCCCACGGGAGGGTCCCAAAGCTCCTACAATGAGCAGTTCTTC.

This clonotype was picked up many times. The chain is built from TRBV12-3 or TRBV12-4 and TRBJ2-3; D is undetermined. The V and J ends lost 2 bases and 3 bases respectively, with 3 bases between them. The CDR3 spans 12 residues. The CDR3 coding sequence is TGTGCCAGCAGTTTATTAACAGATACGCAGTATTTT. Protein sequence: CASSLLTDTQYF.

This clonotype was seen more than once but under ten times. The V and J genes are TRBV6-6 and TRBJ2-7, with a weak D call TRBD2 (5 bases). The germline V and J ends were trimmed by 5 bases and 5 bases, with 7 bases remaining between them. The CDR3 has 11 amino acids. Germline CDR1 MNHNY, CDR2 SVGAGI (reference sequence). CDR3: CASSPGNEQYF. CDR3 bases: TGTGCCAGCAGTCCCGGGAACGAGCAGTACTTC.

The chain carries TRBV29-1 and TRBJ2-7, with TRBD2 matching 16 bases. The CDR3 is made up of 15 amino acids. The V gene end was trimmed by 4 bases and the J gene end by 2 bases; junction bases not matched to a gene: 2. Germline V gene lookup returns CDR1 SQVTM and CDR2 ANQGSEA. CDR3 sequence reads: CSVVGTSGRAYEQYF. DNA for the CDR3: TGCAGCGTTGTGGGGACTAGCGGGAGGGCCTACGAGCAGTACTTC.

A few counts support this clonotype. V usage is TRBV4-3 and J usage is TRBJ2-1, with 9 bases that match TRBD1. The V and J ends lost 7 bases and 5 bases, in that order; junction bases with no gene match: 12. Germline loops: CDR1 LGHNA, CDR2 YSLEER. This CDR3 has 16 residues. For the CDR3, the DNA is TGCGCCAGCACACCGACAAGGGACAGGGTTCACAATGAGCAGTTCTTC. It translates to CASTPTRDRVHNEQFF.

This clonotype was seen many times. The chain employs TRBV10-3 and TRBJ2-1, with 12 nucleotides matching TRBD2. The CDR3 totals 18 residues. V was clipped by 8 bases and J by 1 base; unmatched bases: 12. The germline gives CDR1 ENHRY, CDR2 SYGVKD. The CDR3 DNA reads TGTGCCATCTTGAGGGCTAGCGGGGGGGCACCGTCCTACAATGAGCAGTTCTTC. Amino acids: CAILRASGGAPSYNEQFF.

The chain links TRBV20-1 to TRBJ1-6; TRBD1 aligns across 11 bases. V was clipped by 8 bases and J by 7 bases; unmatched bases: 7. This CDR3 has 14 residues. Germline CDR1 is DFQATT and CDR2 is SNEGSKA (reference sequence). This CDR3 is CSLGQGGRNSPLHF. In DNA form, the CDR3 reads TGCAGTCTGGGACAGGGGGGAAGAAATTCACCCCTCCACTTT.

The chain carries TRBV19 and TRBJ2-1, with 10 bases aligning to TRBD1. Trimming cost V 5 bases and J 3 bases; bases outside gene matches: 4. The germline V gene encodes CDR1 LNHDA and CDR2 SQIVND (reference sequence). The CDR3 sequence is 15 residues long. As DNA, the CDR3 is TGTGCCAGTAGTGGTGGGACAGGGGTCTACAATGAGCAGTTCTTC. As protein: CASSGGTGVYNEQFF.

The chain uses TRBV6-2 or TRBV6-3 and TRBJ1-5, with D unresolved. V lost 6 bases and J lost 12, with 24 bases in between. Germline V gives CDR1 MNHEY, CDR2 SVGEGT. CDR3 size: 15 residues. Here the CDR3 reads CASRYGGHLNIFQHF. The CDR3 DNA reads as TGTGCCAGCAGATACGGCGGTCACCTGAATATTTTCCAGCATTTT.

In its sample, this clonotype was seen many times. This chain joins TRBV6-2 or TRBV6-3 and TRBJ1-1; 8 bases are a match to TRBD1. The CDR3 covers 14 residues. Germline-derived CDR1 and CDR2 are MNHEY and SVGEGT. V trimming: 4 bases; J trimming: 4 bases; junction bases outside the gene matches: 5. CDR3 residues: CASSFLDRVTEAFF. The DNA of the CDR3 is TGTGCCAGCAGTTTTCTGGACAGGGTCACTGAAGCTTTCTTT.

This sequence joins TRBV5-1 and TRBJ2-7; D call uncertain. From germline, CDR1 is SGHRS and CDR2 YFSETQ. Trimming pared 0 bases from V and 3 bases from J, leaving 7 bases between. The CDR3 has 13 amino acids. Here the CDR3 reads CASSLDGDYEQYF. The CDR3 nucleotides are TGCGCCAGCAGCTTGGATGGTGACTACGAGCAGTACTTC. The full variable domain, completed using reference TRBV5-1 and TRBJ2-7, is KAGVTQTPRYLIKTRGQQVTLSCSPISGHRSVSWYQQTPGQGLQFLFEYFSETQRNKGNFPGRFSGRQFSNSRSEMNVSTLELGDSALYLCASSLDGDYEQYFGPGTRLTVT.